These 25 T cell receptor beta chains were all obtained from the same sample, sequenced in a study of OX40 agonist ivuxolimab in advanced cancers. Generated by immunoSEQ multiplex PCR, the TCRdb table keeps only in-frame clones and is missing some. The data show some 77,000 clones, 85% to 90% seen once. The sequencing here drew on CD4+ or CD8+ T cells sorted from blood, taken in a trial of the OX40 agonist ivuxolimab. The receptors come from an adult with an advanced solid tumor such as melanoma, head and neck, liver or kidney cancer.

This clone was seen only a few times. The chain uses TRBV2 and TRBJ1-5, with D unclear. The CDR3 is 15 amino acids. Trimming stripped 7 bases from V and 0 bases from J, with 13 bases between. Germline CDR1 SNHLY, CDR2 FYNNEI. CDR3 sequence reads: CASTRGRLSNQPQHF. The CDR3, as DNA: TGTGCCAGCACCCGAGGGAGGCTTAGCAATCAGCCCCAGCATTTT.

The DNA of the CDR3 is TGTGCCAGCAGTGGGGACATCTATGGCTACACCTTC. Translation: CASSGDIYGYTF. The V call is TRBV2, the J call TRBJ1-2, with D possibly TRBD1 on 6 matching bases. Germline V gives CDR1 SNHLY, CDR2 FYNNEI. The CDR3 consists of 12 residues. Trimming pared 4 bases from V and 4 bases from J, leaving 7 bases between.

The chain couples TRBV28 to TRBJ1-2; D gene ambiguous. V shed 7 bases and J shed 3 bases, with 12 bases lying between them. Germline assignment: CDR1 MDHEN and CDR2 SYDVKM. The CDR3 contains 13 residues. CDR3 nucleotides: TGTGCCAGCACCCAGACGCGGGACTATGGCTACACCTTC. This sequence encodes CASTQTRDYGYTF.

The rearrangement joins TRBV4-1 to TRBJ2-3; the match to TRBD2 covers 13 bases. CDR3 length: 20 amino acids. Germline lookup yields CDR1 MGHRA and CDR2 YSYEKL. With 1 base clipped from V and 3 bases from J, the junction kept 13 bases outside the gene matches. The CDR3 reads CASSQVLGTSGVGVTDTQYF. CDR3 DNA sequence: TGCGCCAGCAGCCAAGTGCTAGGGACTAGCGGGGTGGGGGTGACAGATACGCAGTATTTT.

V and J are TRBV30 and TRBJ1-2, with D possibly TRBD1 on 6 matching bases. Germline lookup yields CDR1 GTSNPN and CDR2 SVGIG (reference sequence). V was shortened by 0 bases and J by 8 bases, with 13 bases between the two germline ends. The CDR3 sequence is 13 residues long. In DNA form, the CDR3 reads TGTGCCTGGAGTGTAGGCCAGGGGCACGGCTACACCTTC. Residues: CAWSVGQGHGYTF. Together with reference TRBV30 and TRBJ1-2, the CDR3 gives the full variable domain: SQTIHQWPATLVQPVGSPLSLECTVEGTSNPNLYWYRQAAGRGLQLLFYSVGIGQISSEVPQNLSASRPQDRQFILSSKKLLLSDSGFYLCAWSVGQGHGYTFGSGTRLTVV.

The chain carries TRBV7-2 and TRBJ1-6, with a tentative D call TRBD1 (5 bases). V lost 5 bases to trimming and J lost 5 bases, with 13 bases between them. From germline, CDR1 is SGHTA and CDR2 FQGNSA. The CDR3 is 15 amino acids. The CDR3 sequence is CASSRAQGNNSPLHF. CDR3 in DNA: TGTGCCAGCAGCAGAGCCCAGGGTAATAATTCACCCCTCCACTTT.

The V call is TRBV6-6, the J call TRBJ1-4; D ambiguous. The V gene lost 6 bases and the J gene lost 14 bases, with 16 bases spanning the gap. Germline V gene lookup returns CDR1 MNHNY and CDR2 SVGAGI (reference sequence). The CDR3 consists of 12 residues. The CDR3 is CASSRNGIRLFF. CDR3 DNA sequence: TGTGCCAGCAGCCGTAATGGTATTAGGCTGTTTTTT.

This sequence joins TRBV30 and TRBJ2-3; 11 positions agree with TRBD2. The V gene's germline CDR1 is GTSNPN and CDR2 SVGIG (reference sequence). V lost 2 bases, J lost 6 bases, and 10 bases stayed unmatched. The CDR3 runs 16 residues. CDR3 region: CAWSNRLAGGGDTQYF. The CDR3 nucleotides read TGTGCCTGGAGTAATAGGCTAGCGGGGGGTGGTGATACGCAGTATTTT.

The genes are TRBV6-5 and TRBJ1-1, with TRBD1 as a possible D gene (5 bases). This CDR3 is built from 14 residues. The germline gives CDR1 MNHEY, CDR2 SVGAGI. The germline V and J ends were trimmed by 8 bases and 0 bases, with 13 bases remaining between them. The CDR3 bases are TGTGCCAGCTCAAGACAGTTCATGAACACTGAAGCTTTCTTT. Translated, it gives CASSRQFMNTEAFF.

The chain employs TRBV19 and TRBJ1-5; D gene unclear. Per the germline V gene, CDR1 is LNHDA and CDR2 is SQIVND (reference sequence). This CDR3 has 13 residues. Trimming pared 4 bases from V and 2 bases from J, leaving 6 bases between. This CDR3 reads CASSRERNQPQHF. The CDR3 coding sequence is TGTGCCAGTAGTAGAGAACGCAATCAGCCCCAGCATTTT.

In its sample, this clone was seen once. This chain links TRBV11-2 with TRBJ2-3; 7 nucleotides line up with TRBD2. With 0 bases clipped from V and 1 base from J, the junction kept 10 bases outside the gene matches. This CDR3 contains 18 residues. Germline loops: CDR1 SGHAT, CDR2 FQNNGV. CDR3: CASSLDGWAGAGTDTQYF. DNA of the CDR3: TGTGCCAGCAGCTTAGATGGCTGGGCGGGAGCGGGCACAGATACGCAGTATTTT. Drawing the rest from reference TRBV11-2 and TRBJ2-3, the complete variable domain is EAGVAQSPRYKIIEKRQSVAFWCNPISGHATLYWYQQILGQGPKLLIQFQNNGVVDDSQLPKDRFSAERLKGVDSTLKIQPAKLEDSAVYLCASSLDGWAGAGTDTQYFGPGTRLTVL.

The chain couples TRBV6-1 to TRBJ2-1; D might be TRBD2 (6 bases). The CDR3 totals 14 residues. The V end was cut by 3 bases, the J end by 7 bases, with 13 bases between. Germline loops: CDR1 MNHNS, CDR2 SASEGT. CDR3 nucleotides: TGTGCCAGCAGTGAGCCGCGGGATAGGAATGAGCAGTTCTTC. It codes for CASSEPRDRNEQFF.

This clone was seen a handful of times. The gene calls are TRBV9 and TRBJ2-2; D remains unclear. The CDR3 runs 14 residues. Germline loops: CDR1 SGDLS, CDR2 YYNGEE. V lost 0 bases to trimming and J lost 4 bases, with 7 bases between them. The CDR3 is CASSVEPTTGELFF. The CDR3 DNA reads as TGTGCCAGCAGCGTAGAACCGACCACCGGGGAGCTGTTTTTT. Full variable domain (rest looked up from reference TRBV9 and TRBJ2-2): DSGVTQTPKHLITATGQRVTLRCSPRSGDLSVYWYQQSLDQGLQFLIQYYNGEERAKGNILERFSAQQFPDLHSELNLSSLELGDSALYFCASSVEPTTGELFFGEGSRLTVL.

V gene TRBV11-3 combines with J gene TRBJ2-2; 8 bases line up with TRBD1. The CDR3 contains 16 residues. The trim removed 5 bases at V and 6 bases at J, leaving 11 bases unmatched. Germline V gene lookup returns CDR1 SGHNT and CDR2 YENEEA. The CDR3 sequence is CASSLLPGGEAGELFF. DNA of the CDR3: TGTGCCAGCAGCCTTCTTCCAGGGGGCGAGGCCGGGGAGCTGTTTTTT.

The chain is built from TRBV18 and TRBJ1-1; TRBD1 agrees at 10 bases. This CDR3 has 14 residues. Germline V gene lookup returns CDR1 KGHSH and CDR2 LQKENI. The junction had 5 bases not matched to a gene; V was cut back by 5 bases and J by 5 bases. The CDR3 bases are TGTGCCAGCTCAGAGACAGGGGGCAGGACTGAAGCTTTCTTT. This gives the protein CASSETGGRTEAFF.

The chain combines TRBV6-1 with TRBJ1-5; D remains unclear. V gave up 2 bases and J gave up 5 bases, with 10 bases separating them. Germline CDR1 is MNHNS and CDR2 is SASEGT. The CDR3 length is 14 residues. CDR3 nucleotides: TGTGCCAGCAGTGAAAGTTTGGCGGATCAGCCCCAGCATTTT. Amino acids: CASSESLADQPQHF.

The V and J genes are TRBV4-3 and TRBJ2-7, with D perhaps TRBD2 (5 bases). Germline CDR1 and CDR2: LGHNA and YSLEER. The CDR3 consists of 14 residues. The V end lost 0 bases, the J end lost 8 bases, and 14 bases lay between the germline ends. CDR3 amino acids: CASSQDGLGLKQYF. The CDR3 region has the DNA TGCGCCAGCAGCCAAGACGGCCTAGGACTGAAGCAGTACTTC.

This clone was recorded only once. V and J are TRBV9 and TRBJ1-3; no firm D call. CDR3 size: 13 residues. Between the trimmed V and J ends, which lost 0 bases and 5 bases, there was a span of 6 bases. Germline CDR1 SGDLS, CDR2 YYNGEE. CDR3 nucleotide sequence: TGTGCCAGCAGCGTAGAACAGAGAAACACCATATATTTT. Residues: CASSVEQRNTIYF.

V and J are TRBV28 and TRBJ1-2; D is undetermined. The CDR3 extends over 14 amino acids. Germline V CDR1 and CDR2: MDHEN, SYDVKM. V shed 6 bases and J shed 1 base, with 12 bases lying between them. CDR3 protein: CASSKLVVNYGYTF. DNA for the CDR3: TGTGCCAGCAGCAAACTTGTGGTTAACTATGGCTACACCTTC.

The chain combines TRBV5-1 with TRBJ2-1; 7 nucleotides align to TRBD1. CDR1 and CDR2 from the germline V gene are SGHRS and YFSETQ. This CDR3 has 15 amino acids. Unmatched junction bases numbered 8, after V lost 0 bases and J lost 8 bases. The CDR3 coding sequence is TGCGCCAGCAGCTTGGTCGGGACAGTCGGCCATGAGCAGTTCTTC. Translating it yields CASSLVGTVGHEQFF. The full variable domain, rest sourced from reference TRBV5-1 and TRBJ2-1, is KAGVTQTPRYLIKTRGQQVTLSCSPISGHRSVSWYQQTPGQGLQFLFEYFSETQRNKGNFPGRFSGRQFSNSRSEMNVSTLELGDSALYLCASSLVGTVGHEQFFGPGTRLTVL.

This chain connects TRBV6-4 to TRBJ2-2; 11 nucleotides agree with TRBD1. CDR1 and CDR2 from the germline V gene are MRHNA and SNTAGT. The CDR3 is 15 amino acids. With V trimmed by 6 bases and J by 4 bases, 4 bases remained unmatched. CDR3 sequence reads: CASSRDRGFTGELFF. As DNA, the CDR3 is TGTGCCAGCAGCCGGGACAGGGGGTTCACCGGGGAGCTGTTTTTT.

The chain carries TRBV9 and TRBJ2-5; 10 bases map to TRBD1. The V and J ends lost 0 bases and 1 base, in that order; junction bases with no gene match: 0. The CDR3 is 15 amino acids. Germline V gene data show CDR1 as SGDLS and CDR2 as YYNGEE. The DNA of the CDR3 is TGTGCCAGCAGCGTAGGACAGGGGGCCCAAGAGACCCAGTACTTC. This codes for CASSVGQGAQETQYF.

The gene calls are TRBV7-8 and TRBJ1-5; D gene uncertain. V lost 5 bases to trimming and J lost 0 bases, with 14 bases between them. Germline CDR1 SGHVS, CDR2 FQNEAQ. The CDR3 spans 16 residues. DNA of the CDR3: TGTGCCAGCAGCCCCAGCGGCCCCAATAGCAATCAGCCCCAGCATTTT. Translated, it gives CASSPSGPNSNQPQHF.

The V call is TRBV5-5, the J call TRBJ1-4, with 7 positions matching TRBD1. V shed 4 bases and J 4 bases; nucleotides not matched to a gene: 10. CDR3 length equals 16 residues. CDR1 is SGHKS and CDR2 is YYEKEE in the germline V gene (reference sequence). This CDR3 reads CASSRKDRVYNEKLFF. In nucleotides, the CDR3 is TGTGCCAGCAGCCGCAAAGACAGGGTCTATAATGAAAAACTGTTTTTT.

V is TRBV6-5 and J is TRBJ2-7; D ambiguous. V shed 6 bases and J shed 3 bases, with 15 bases lying between them. The germline V gene has CDR1 MNHEY and CDR2 SVGAGI. CDR3 size: 14 residues. The CDR3 DNA reads TGTGCCAGCAGCCAAGGTTCAGGCGGCTACGAGCAGTACTTC. Translated, it gives CASSQGSGGYEQYF.